One and the same sample provided the 18 T cell receptor beta chains below, sequenced in a study of cytomegalovirus exposure and HLA in healthy donors. 60 Vbeta and 13 Jbeta primers were used in PCR. The repertoire was sequenced with immunoSEQ multiplex PCR; TCRdb's copy has only in-frame clones and lacks some. This table has 120,000 to 150,000 clones, 79% appearing once. The sample taken for sequencing was PBMCs. These receptors all stem from a woman in her thirties or forties in good health and CMV-seropositive.

V is TRBV7-9 and J is TRBJ2-1, with D uncertain. Per the germline V gene, CDR1 is SEHNR and CDR2 is FQNEAQ (reference sequence). V was cut by 5 bases and J by 4 bases, with 15 bases left in between. This CDR3 is built from 15 residues. CDR3 DNA: TGTGCCAGCAGCCTGTCCTCCCCCCCTTACAATGAGCAGTTCTTC. Protein sequence: CASSLSSPPYNEQFF.

This clone was counted only a few times. The chain has TRBV2 and TRBJ1-2; D ambiguous. V was clipped by 6 bases and J by 4 bases, with 6 bases between them. Germline CDR1 is SNHLY and CDR2 is FYNNEI. This CDR3 spans 11 amino acids. CDR3 protein: CASRPVYGYTF. The CDR3 nucleotides are TGTGCCAGCAGGCCGGTCTATGGCTACACCTTC.

The chain has TRBV7-3 and TRBJ2-3; 10 nucleotides agree with TRBD2. Germline V gene lookup returns CDR1 SGHTA and CDR2 FQGTGA. This CDR3 contains 15 residues. The V and J ends lost 5 bases and 2 bases, in that order; junction bases with no gene match: 4. For the CDR3, the DNA is TGTGCCAGCAGCCTTAGCGGGGGGATCACAGATACGCAGTATTTT. Translating gives CASSLSGGITDTQYF.

V is TRBV6-1 and J is TRBJ1-1; no reliable D call. Germline values: CDR1 MNHNS, CDR2 SASEGT. This CDR3 is 15 amino acids long. V gave up 11 bases and J gave up 0 bases, with 19 bases separating them. The CDR3 loop is CAVTAGSVMNTEAFF. The CDR3 nucleotides are TGTGCCGTTACCGCAGGCAGTGTGATGAACACTGAAGCTTTCTTT.

The rearrangement joins TRBV5-1 to TRBJ2-3, with 9 bases fitting TRBD2. Looked up from germline, CDR1 is SGHRS and CDR2 is YFSETQ. V dropped 1 base and J dropped 0; count of bases not matched to a gene: 9. The CDR3 has 18 residues. The CDR3 DNA follows: TGCGCCAGCAGCTTGAATCCCTTAGCGGGGGCCAGCACAGATACGCAGTATTTT. This gives the protein CASSLNPLAGASTDTQYF.

This clone was picked up a small number of times. The CDR3 is CASSDPGQNTEAFF. CDR3 coding DNA: TGTGCCAGCAGTGACCCGGGACAGAACACTGAAGCTTTCTTT. This rearrangement joins TRBV2 to TRBJ1-1, with D possibly TRBD1 on 6 matching bases. Germline V lookup: CDR1 SNHLY, CDR2 FYNNEI. The CDR3 contains 14 residues. V was trimmed by 3 bases and J by 1 base, leaving 9 bases between them. Using reference TRBV2 and TRBJ1-1 for the parts outside the CDR3, the full variable domain is EPEVTQTPSHQVTQMGQEVILRCVPISNHLYFYWYRQILGQKVEFLVSFYNNEISEKSEIFDDQFSVERPDGSNFTLKIRSTKLEDSAMYFCASSDPGQNTEAFFGQGTRLTVV.

This rearrangement joins TRBV20-1 to TRBJ2-7; TRBD2 might be the D (6 bases). Trimming removed 6 bases from V and 6 bases from J, with 12 bases in between. The germline V gene encodes CDR1 DFQATT and CDR2 SNEGSKA (reference sequence). The CDR3 extends over 11 amino acids. In DNA form, the CDR3 reads TGCAGTGCCGCCGGAGGGGTCGAGCAGTACTTC. This codes for CSAAGGVEQYF.

This chain uses TRBV5-1 with TRBJ2-5, with TRBD2 identical over 10 bases. There are 15 residues in the CDR3. Unmatched junction bases numbered 8, after V lost 2 bases and J lost 7 bases. Germline values: CDR1 SGHRS, CDR2 YFSETQ. CDR3 sequence (DNA): TGCGCCAGCAGCTTCCAATTAGCGGGGGGCGGGACCCAGTACTTC. Protein product: CASSFQLAGGGTQYF.

This chain links TRBV5-5 with TRBJ1-4; D is perhaps TRBD1 (6 bases). The CDR3 contains 16 residues. With 3 bases removed from V and 3 bases from J, the gap between germline ends came to 15 bases. Germline CDR1 is SGHKS and CDR2 is YYEKEE (reference sequence). DNA for the CDR3: TGTGCCAGCAGCTCTGGACAGAGAGCTTCTAATGAAAAACTGTTTTTT. Amino acids: CASSSGQRASNEKLFF.

The chain joins TRBV9 to TRBJ2-7, with 8 nucleotides matching TRBD1. This CDR3 spans 16 amino acids. J was trimmed by 6 bases and V by 0 bases; bases with no gene match: 11. Germline CDR1 reads SGDLS; CDR2 reads YYNGEE. CDR3 DNA sequence: TGTGCCAGCAGCGTAGCCGTCACAGGGGGTCAAGGCGAGCAGTACTTC. This codes for CASSVAVTGGQGEQYF.

The chain has TRBV7-2 and TRBJ2-2; D is ambiguous. Per germline, CDR1 SGHTA and CDR2 FQGNSA. V lost 0 bases to trimming and J lost 4 bases, with 6 bases between them. This CDR3 is built from 14 residues. CDR3 sequence reads: CASSLAASTGELFF. CDR3 coding DNA: TGTGCCAGCAGCTTAGCAGCGAGCACCGGGGAGCTGTTTTTT.

This clone was observed a handful of times. The J gene is TRBJ1-5, the V gene TRBV30; D perhaps matches TRBD1 (5 bases). V was trimmed by 0 bases and J by 7 bases, leaving 13 bases between them. The germline V gene encodes CDR1 GTSNPN and CDR2 SVGIG (reference sequence). The CDR3 is 14 residues long. CDR3 amino acids: CAWSVGDGFQPQHF. The DNA for the CDR3 is TGTGCCTGGAGTGTAGGGGATGGTTTCCAGCCCCAGCATTTT.

A few counts support this clone. The chain links TRBV7-9 to TRBJ2-7, with unresolved D. Trimming pared 1 base from V and 6 bases from J, leaving 4 bases between. In germline, CDR1 is SEHNR, CDR2 FQNEAQ (reference sequence). The CDR3 is 11 residues long. The CDR3 protein is CASSLVGEQYF. DNA of the CDR3: TGTGCCAGCAGCTTAGTCGGCGAGCAGTACTTC.

The rearrangement uses TRBV15 and TRBJ2-7; tentatively, D is TRBD1 (5 bases). The CDR3 extends over 14 amino acids. In germline, CDR1 is LNHNV, CDR2 YYDKDF (reference sequence). V was shortened by 7 bases and J by 4 bases, with 17 bases between the two germline ends. CDR3 sequence (DNA): TGTGCCACCATAGCTTGGGGCAGCCAATACGAGCAGTACTTC. Its protein product is CATIAWGSQYEQYF. The entire variable domain, with the rest obtained from reference TRBV15 and TRBJ2-7, is as follows: DAMVIQNPRYQVTQFGKPVTLSCSQTLNHNVMYWYQQKSSQAPKLLFHYYDKDFNNEADTPDNFQSRRPNTSFCFLDIRSPGLGDTAMYLCATIAWGSQYEQYFGPGTRLTVT.

The chain couples TRBV12-5 to TRBJ1-4, with D possibly being TRBD1 (5 bases). The CDR3 is 15 amino acids. Germline values: CDR1 LGHNT, CDR2 FRNRAP. V dropped 6 bases and J dropped 8 bases, with 19 bases sitting between them. The CDR3 coding sequence is TGTGCTAGTGGCTTCATTACGGGGCGGGAGGAAAAACTGTTTTTT. Its protein is CASGFITGREEKLFF.

The rearrangement uses TRBV6-5 and TRBJ1-5, with TRBD1 as a possible D gene (6 bases). The CDR3 is 14 amino acids. The germline CDR1 and CDR2 sequences are MNHEY and SVGAGI. V was clipped by 2 bases and J by 2 bases, with 7 bases between them. The CDR3 is CASSYRQGNQPQHF. CDR3 bases: TGTGCCAGCAGTTACCGACAGGGCAATCAGCCCCAGCATTTT.

The chain recombines TRBV10-3 with TRBJ1-2; 8 positions match TRBD1. This CDR3 has 15 residues. CDR1 and CDR2 from the germline V gene are ENHRY and SYGVKD. V lost 2 bases to trimming and J lost 0 bases; unmatched junction nucleotides: 2. CDR3 sequence reads: CAISEEDRANYGYTF. Here the CDR3 DNA reads TGTGCCATCAGTGAGGAGGACAGGGCTAACTATGGCTACACCTTC.

This clone was detected only a few times. J is TRBJ2-3 and V is TRBV30; TRBD2 aligns across 10 bases. CDR3 length equals 15 residues. V dropped 1 base and J dropped 5; count of bases not matched to a gene: 6. The V gene's germline CDR1 is GTSNPN and CDR2 SVGIG (reference sequence). The CDR3 coding sequence is TGTGCCTGGAGTGCAGGACTAGCGGCCAAAGATACGCAGTATTTT. Amino acid sequence: CAWSAGLAAKDTQYF.